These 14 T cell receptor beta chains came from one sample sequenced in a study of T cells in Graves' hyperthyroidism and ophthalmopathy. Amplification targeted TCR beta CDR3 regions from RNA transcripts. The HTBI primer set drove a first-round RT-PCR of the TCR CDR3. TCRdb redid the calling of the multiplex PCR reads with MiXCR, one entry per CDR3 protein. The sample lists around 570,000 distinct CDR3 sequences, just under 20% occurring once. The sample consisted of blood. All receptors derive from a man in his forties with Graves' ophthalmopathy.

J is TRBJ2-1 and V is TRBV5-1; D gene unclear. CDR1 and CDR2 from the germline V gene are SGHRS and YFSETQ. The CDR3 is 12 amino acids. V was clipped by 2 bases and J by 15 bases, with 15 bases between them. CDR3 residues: CASSFGQPRWFF. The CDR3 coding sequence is TGCGCCAGCAGCTTTGGGCAGCCGAGGTGGTTCTTC.

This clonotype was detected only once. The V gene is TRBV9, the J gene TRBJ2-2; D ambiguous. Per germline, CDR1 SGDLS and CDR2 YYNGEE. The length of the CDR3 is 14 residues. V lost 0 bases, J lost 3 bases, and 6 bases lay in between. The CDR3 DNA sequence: TGTGCCAGCAGCGTAGTTATGGACACCGGGGAGCTGTTTTTT. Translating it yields CASSVVMDTGELFF.

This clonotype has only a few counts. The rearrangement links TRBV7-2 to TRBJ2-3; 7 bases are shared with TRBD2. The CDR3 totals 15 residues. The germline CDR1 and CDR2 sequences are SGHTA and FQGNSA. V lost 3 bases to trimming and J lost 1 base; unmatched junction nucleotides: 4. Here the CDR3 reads CASSFSGWGTDTQYF. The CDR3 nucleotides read TGTGCCAGCAGCTTTAGCGGGTGGGGCACAGATACGCAGTATTTT.

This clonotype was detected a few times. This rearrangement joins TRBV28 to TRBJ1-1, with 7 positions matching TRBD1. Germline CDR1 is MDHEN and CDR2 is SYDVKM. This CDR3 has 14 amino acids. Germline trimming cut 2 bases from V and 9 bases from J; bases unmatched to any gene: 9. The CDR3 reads CASSLSHRGAKAFF. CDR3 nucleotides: TGTGCCAGCAGTTTAAGTCACAGGGGCGCAAAAGCTTTCTTT.

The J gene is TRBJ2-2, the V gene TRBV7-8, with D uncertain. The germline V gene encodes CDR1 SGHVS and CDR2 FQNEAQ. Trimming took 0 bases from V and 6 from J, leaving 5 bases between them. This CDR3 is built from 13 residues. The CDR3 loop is CASSLATPGELFF. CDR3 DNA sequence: TGTGCCAGCAGCTTAGCGACCCCCGGGGAGCTGTTTTTT.

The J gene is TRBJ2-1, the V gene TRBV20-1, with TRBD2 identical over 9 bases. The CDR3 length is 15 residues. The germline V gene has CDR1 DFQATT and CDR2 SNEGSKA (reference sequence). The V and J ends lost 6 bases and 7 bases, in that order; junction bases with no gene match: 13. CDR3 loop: CSAVSPPSGANEQFF. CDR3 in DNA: TGCAGTGCCGTATCCCCGCCTAGCGGGGCGAATGAGCAGTTCTTC.

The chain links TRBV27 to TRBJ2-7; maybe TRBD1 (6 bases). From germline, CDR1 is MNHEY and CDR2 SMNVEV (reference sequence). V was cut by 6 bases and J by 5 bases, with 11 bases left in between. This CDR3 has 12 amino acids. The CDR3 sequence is CASRGAVNEQYF. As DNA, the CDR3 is TGTGCCAGCAGGGGGGCTGTCAACGAGCAGTACTTC.

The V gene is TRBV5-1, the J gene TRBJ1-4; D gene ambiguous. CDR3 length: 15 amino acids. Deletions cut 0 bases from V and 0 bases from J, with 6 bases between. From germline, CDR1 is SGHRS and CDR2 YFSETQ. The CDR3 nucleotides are TGCGCCAGCAGCTTGGCACGGGCAACTAATGAAAAACTGTTTTTT. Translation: CASSLARATNEKLFF.

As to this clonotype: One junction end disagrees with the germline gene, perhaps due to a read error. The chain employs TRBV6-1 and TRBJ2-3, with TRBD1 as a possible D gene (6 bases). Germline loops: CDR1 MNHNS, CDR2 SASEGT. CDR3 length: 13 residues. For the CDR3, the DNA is TGTACCAGCAGTGAGGGGGGCACAGATACGCAGTATTTT. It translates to CTSSEGGTDTQYF.

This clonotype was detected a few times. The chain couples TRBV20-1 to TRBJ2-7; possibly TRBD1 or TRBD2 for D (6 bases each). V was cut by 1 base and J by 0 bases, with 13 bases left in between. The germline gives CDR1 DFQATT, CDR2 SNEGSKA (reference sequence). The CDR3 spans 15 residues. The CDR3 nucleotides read TGCAGTGCTAGAGGGAGGGGGACGAGCTCCTACGAGCAGTACTTC. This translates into CSARGRGTSSYEQYF.

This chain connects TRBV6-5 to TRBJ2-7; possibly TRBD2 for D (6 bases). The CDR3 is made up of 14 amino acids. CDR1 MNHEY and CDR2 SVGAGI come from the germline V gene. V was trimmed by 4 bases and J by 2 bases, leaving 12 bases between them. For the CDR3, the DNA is TGTGCCAGCAGTTCACTCGGGGGAGCCTACGAGCAGTACTTC. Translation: CASSSLGGAYEQYF.

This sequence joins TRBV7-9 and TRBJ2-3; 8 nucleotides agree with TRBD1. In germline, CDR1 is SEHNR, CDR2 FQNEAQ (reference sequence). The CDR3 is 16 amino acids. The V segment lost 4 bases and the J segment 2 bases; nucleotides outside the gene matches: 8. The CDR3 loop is CASSYETGVYTDTQYF. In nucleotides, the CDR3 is TGTGCCAGCAGCTATGAGACAGGGGTGTACACAGATACGCAGTATTTT.

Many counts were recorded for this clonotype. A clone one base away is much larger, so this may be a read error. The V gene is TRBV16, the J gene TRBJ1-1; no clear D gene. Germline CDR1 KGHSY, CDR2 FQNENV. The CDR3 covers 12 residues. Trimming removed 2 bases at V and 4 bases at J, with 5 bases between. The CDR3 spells CASSQGITEAFF. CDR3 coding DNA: TGTGCCAGCAGCCAAGGGATCACTGAAGCTTTCTTT.

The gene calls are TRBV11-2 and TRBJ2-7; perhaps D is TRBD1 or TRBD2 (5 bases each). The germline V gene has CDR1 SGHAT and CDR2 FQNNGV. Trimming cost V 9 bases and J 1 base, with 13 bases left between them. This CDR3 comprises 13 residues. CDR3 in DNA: TGTGCCAGTGCCGTCGGGGCTTCCTACGAGCAGTACTTC. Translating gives CASAVGASYEQYF.